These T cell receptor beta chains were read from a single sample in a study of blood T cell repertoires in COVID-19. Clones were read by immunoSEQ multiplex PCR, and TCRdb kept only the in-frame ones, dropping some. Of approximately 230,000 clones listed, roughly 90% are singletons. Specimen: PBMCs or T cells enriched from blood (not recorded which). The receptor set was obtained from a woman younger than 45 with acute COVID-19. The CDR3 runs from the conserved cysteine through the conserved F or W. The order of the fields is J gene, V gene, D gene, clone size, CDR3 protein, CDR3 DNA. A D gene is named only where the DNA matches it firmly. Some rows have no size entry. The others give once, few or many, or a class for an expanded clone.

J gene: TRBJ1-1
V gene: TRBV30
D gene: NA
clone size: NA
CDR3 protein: CAWGTGMNTEAFF
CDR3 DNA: TGTGCCTGGGGCACAGGCATGAACACTGAAGCTTTCTTT

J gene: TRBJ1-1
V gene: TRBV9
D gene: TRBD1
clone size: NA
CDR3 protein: CASSPPGQGAEAFF
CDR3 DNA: TGTGCCAGCAGCCCCCCGGGACAGGGGGCTGAAGCTTTCTTT

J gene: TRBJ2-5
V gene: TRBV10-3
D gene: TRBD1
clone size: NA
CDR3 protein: CAISQGASETQYF
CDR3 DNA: TGTGCCATCAGCCAGGGGGCCTCCGAGACCCAGTACTTC

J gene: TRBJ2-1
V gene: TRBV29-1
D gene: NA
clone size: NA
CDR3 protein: CSVEALLVADDNEQFF
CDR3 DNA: TGCAGCGTTGAAGCCTTACTAGTGGCAGACGACAATGAGCAGTTCTTC

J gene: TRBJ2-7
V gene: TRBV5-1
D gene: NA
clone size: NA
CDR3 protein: CASSLGSGPIYEQYF
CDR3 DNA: TGCGCCAGCAGCTTGGGGTCAGGCCCTATCTACGAGCAGTACTTC

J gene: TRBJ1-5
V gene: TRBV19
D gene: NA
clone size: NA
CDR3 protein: CASSIQGFDQPQHF
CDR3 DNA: TGTGCCAGTAGTATCCAGGGTTTCGATCAGCCCCAGCATTTT

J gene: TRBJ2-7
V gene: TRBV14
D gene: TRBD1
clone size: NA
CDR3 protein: CASSLGTGDPYEQYF
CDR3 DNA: TGTGCCAGCAGCCTCGGGACAGGGGATCCCTACGAGCAGTACTTC

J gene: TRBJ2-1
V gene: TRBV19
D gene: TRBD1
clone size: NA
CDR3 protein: CASSGTGGAGSYNEQFF
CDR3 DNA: TGTGCCAGTAGTGGAACAGGGGGCGCTGGCTCCTACAATGAGCAGTTCTTC

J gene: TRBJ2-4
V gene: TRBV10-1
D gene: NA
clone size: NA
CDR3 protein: CASSASQGGIQYF
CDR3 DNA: TGCGCCAGCAGTGCGAGTCAGGGTGGCATTCAGTACTTC

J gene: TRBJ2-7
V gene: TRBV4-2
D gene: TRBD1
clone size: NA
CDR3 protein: CASSQEGTGQGFYEQYF
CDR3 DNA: TGTGCCAGCAGCCAAGAAGGCACAGGACAGGGGTTCTACGAGCAGTACTTC

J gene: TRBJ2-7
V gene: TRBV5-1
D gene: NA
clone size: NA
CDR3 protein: CASSFDQGNEQYF
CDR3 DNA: TGCGCCAGCAGCTTTGACCAGGGGAACGAGCAGTACTTC

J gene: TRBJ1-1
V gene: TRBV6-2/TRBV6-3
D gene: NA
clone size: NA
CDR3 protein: CASSTGVIMSAFF
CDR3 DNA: TGTGCCAGCAGTACGGGGGTTATCATGAGCGCTTTCTTT

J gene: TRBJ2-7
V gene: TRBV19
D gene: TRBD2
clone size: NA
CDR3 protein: CASSSQTSGAYEQYF
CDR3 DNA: TGTGCCAGTAGTTCCCAGACTAGCGGGGCCTACGAGCAGTACTTC

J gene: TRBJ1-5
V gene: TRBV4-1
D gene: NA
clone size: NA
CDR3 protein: CASSTRRDQPQHF
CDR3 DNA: TGCGCCAGCAGCACCCGGAGGGATCAGCCCCAGCATTTT

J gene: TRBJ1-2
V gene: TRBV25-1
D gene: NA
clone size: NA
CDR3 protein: CASSGQGNKGSGYTF
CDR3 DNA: TGTGCCAGCAGTGGGCAGGGGAATAAAGGCTCTGGCTACACCTTC

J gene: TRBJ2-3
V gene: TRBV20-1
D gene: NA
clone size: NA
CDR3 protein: CSASQTPGGDTQYF
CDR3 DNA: TGCAGTGCTAGTCAAACCCCAGGGGGGGATACGCAGTATTTT

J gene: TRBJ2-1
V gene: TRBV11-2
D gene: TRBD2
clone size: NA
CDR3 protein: CASSLELAGWMNEQFF
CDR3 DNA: TGTGCCAGCAGCTTAGAACTAGCGGGGTGGATGAATGAGCAGTTCTTC

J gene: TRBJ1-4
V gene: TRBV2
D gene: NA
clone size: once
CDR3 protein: CASRTAVYEKLFF
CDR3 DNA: TGTGCCAGCAGAACAGCGGTTTATGAAAAACTGTTTTTT

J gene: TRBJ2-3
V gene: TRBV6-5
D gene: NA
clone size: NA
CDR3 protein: CASREGPGQGDTQYF
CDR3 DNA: TGTGCCAGCAGGGAGGGCCCGGGGCAGGGAGATACGCAGTATTTT

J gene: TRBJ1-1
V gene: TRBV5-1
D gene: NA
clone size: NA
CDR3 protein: CASSLHRGYTEAFF
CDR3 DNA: TGCGCCAGCAGCTTACACCGGGGGTACACTGAAGCTTTCTTT

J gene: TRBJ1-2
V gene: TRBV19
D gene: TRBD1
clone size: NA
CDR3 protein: CASRAEDRETGFYGYTF
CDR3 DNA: TGTGCCAGTAGAGCGGAAGACAGGGAGACGGGGTTCTATGGCTACACCTTC

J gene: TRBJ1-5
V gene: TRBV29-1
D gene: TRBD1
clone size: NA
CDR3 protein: CSVQEGQGVNQPQHF
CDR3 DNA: TGCAGCGTTCAGGAGGGACAGGGGGTCAATCAGCCCCAGCATTTT

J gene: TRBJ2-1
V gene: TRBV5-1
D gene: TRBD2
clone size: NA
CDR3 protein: CASSPGGSGGQEFF
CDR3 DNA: TGCGCCAGCAGCCCCGGCGGTAGCGGGGGGCAAGAGTTCTTC

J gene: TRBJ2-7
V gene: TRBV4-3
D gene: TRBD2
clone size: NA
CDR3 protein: CASSLMTSGVDEQYF
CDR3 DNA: TGCGCCAGCAGCCTCATGACTAGCGGGGTAGACGAGCAGTACTTC

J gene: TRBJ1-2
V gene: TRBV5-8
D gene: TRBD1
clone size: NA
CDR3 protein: CASSLDGTENYGYTF
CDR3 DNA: TGTGCCAGCAGCTTGGATGGGACAGAGAACTATGGCTACACCTTC

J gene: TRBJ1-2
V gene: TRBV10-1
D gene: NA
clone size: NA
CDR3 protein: CASEQPNYGYTF
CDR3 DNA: TGCGCCAGCGAACAGCCTAACTATGGCTACACCTTC